The 8 T cell receptor beta chains given below trace back to one sample, sequenced in a study of CD8+ T cells in alopecia areata. Peripheral blood samples and lesional scalp punch biopsies were obtained from alopecia areata patients. cDNA prepared by RNA extraction and subsequent reverse transcription served as the template for sequencing. Repertoires were generated with immunoSEQ multiplex PCR, while TCRdb's copy carries only in-frame clones and drops some. The repertoire includes roughly 6,000 clones, roughly 60% of them detected once, and about 13% sits in the top ten. The sequencing input was skin. The receptors stem from a human donor with alopecia areata.

This clone was detected a few times. The chain combines TRBV23-1 with TRBJ1-1; TRBD1 agrees at 7 bases. TRBV23-1 has ORF status, its function being uncertain. Germline trimming cut 8 bases from V and 8 bases from J; bases unmatched to any gene: 8. This CDR3 spans 12 amino acids. CDR3 region: CASQRGQREAFF. The CDR3 DNA reads as TGCGCCAGCCAAAGGGGACAGAGAGAAGCTTTCTTT.

This clone was seen more than once but under ten times. The chain joins TRBV7-3 to TRBJ1-4; weak D call: TRBD1 (5 bases). The CDR3 runs to 17 residues. Trimming stripped 7 bases from V and 7 bases from J, with 25 bases between. Germline CDR1 SGHTA, CDR2 FQGTGA. The CDR3 nucleotides are TGTGCCAGCACCCGATCTTCGGGGACCCTCGTTGGTGAAAAACTGTTTTTT. This encodes CASTRSSGTLVGEKLFF.

This chain links TRBV7-8 with TRBJ2-3, with D perhaps matching TRBD2 (5 bases). Per the germline V gene, CDR1 is SGHVS and CDR2 is FQNEAQ. Trimming left V 5 bases short and J 3 bases short, with 6 bases between. This CDR3 region has 12 residues. The DNA of the CDR3 is TGTGCCAGCAGCGGGAGAACAGATACGCAGTATTTT. It translates to CASSGRTDTQYF.

The CDR3 sequence is CASSDQPNTEAFF. The DNA for the CDR3 is TGTGCCAGCAGTGATCAGCCGAACACTGAAGCTTTCTTT. V usage is TRBV6-4 and J usage is TRBJ1-1; D is ambiguous. Trimming shortened V by 3 bases and J by 1 base, and 6 bases separated the two germline ends. Germline V lookup: CDR1 MRHNA, CDR2 SNTAGT. CDR3 length: 13 amino acids.

The chain couples TRBV25-1 to TRBJ1-4, with D possibly being TRBD1 (5 bases). The CDR3 has 12 residues. CDR1 is MGHDK and CDR2 is SYGVNS in the germline V gene. The V gene lost 1 base and the J gene lost 13 bases, with 10 bases spanning the gap. The CDR3 sequence: CASSEWDGRLFF. The CDR3, as DNA: TGTGCCAGCAGTGAATGGGACGGTAGACTGTTTTTT.

The chain combines TRBV28 with TRBJ2-3; tentatively, D is TRBD2 (6 bases). V lost 1 base and J 3 bases, leaving 17 bases between the germline ends. The length of the CDR3 is 17 residues. Germline V gene lookup returns CDR1 MDHEN and CDR2 SYDVKM. This chain's CDR3 is CASSLLAAGWVTDTQYF. CDR3 DNA sequence: TGTGCCAGCAGTTTATTGGCGGCGGGGTGGGTGACAGATACGCAGTATTTT.

J is TRBJ2-5 and V is TRBV4-1; TRBD2 aligns across 10 bases. Germline V gene sequence: CDR1 MGHRA, CDR2 YSYEKL. V lost 1 base to trimming and J lost 4 bases; unmatched junction nucleotides: 15. The CDR3 length is 19 residues. In DNA form, the CDR3 reads TGCGCCAGCAGCCAAGGCGCGGCTAGCGGGAGTATGGGGGCAGAGACCCAGTACTTC. This translates into CASSQGAASGSMGAETQYF.

The rearrangement joins TRBV13 to TRBJ2-7, with a possible D match to TRBD1 (6 bases). Trimming cost V 6 bases and J 2 bases, with 23 bases left between them. CDR1 and CDR2 (germline): PRHDT, FYEKMQ (reference sequence). The CDR3 runs to 17 residues. DNA for the CDR3: TGTGCCAGCAGTTATTCGGGGACCGGGACACCCGCCTACGAGCAGTACTTC. Translated: CASSYSGTGTPAYEQYF.